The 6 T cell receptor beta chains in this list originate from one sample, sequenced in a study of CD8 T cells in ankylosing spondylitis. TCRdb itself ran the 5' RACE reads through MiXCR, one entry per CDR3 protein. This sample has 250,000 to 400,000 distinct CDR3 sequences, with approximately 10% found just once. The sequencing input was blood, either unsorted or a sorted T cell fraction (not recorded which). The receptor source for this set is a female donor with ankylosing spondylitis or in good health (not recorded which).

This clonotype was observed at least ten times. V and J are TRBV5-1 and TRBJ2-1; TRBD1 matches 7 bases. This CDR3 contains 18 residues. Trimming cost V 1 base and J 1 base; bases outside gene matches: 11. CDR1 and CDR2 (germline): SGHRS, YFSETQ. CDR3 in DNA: TGCGCCAGCAGCTTGACAGGGGAGCATTTAGTTTCCTACAATGAGCAGTTCTTC. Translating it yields CASSLTGEHLVSYNEQFF. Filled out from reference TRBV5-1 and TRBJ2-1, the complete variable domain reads KAGVTQTPRYLIKTRGQQVTLSCSPISGHRSVSWYQQTPGQGLQFLFEYFSETQRNKGNFPGRFSGRQFSNSRSEMNVSTLELGDSALYLCASSLTGEHLVSYNEQFFGPGTRLTVL.

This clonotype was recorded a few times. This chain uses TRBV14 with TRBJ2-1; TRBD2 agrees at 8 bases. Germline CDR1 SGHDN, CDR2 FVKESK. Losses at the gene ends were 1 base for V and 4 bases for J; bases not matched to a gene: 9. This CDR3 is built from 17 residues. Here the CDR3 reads CASSQVWAGGLYNEQFF. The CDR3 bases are TGTGCCAGCAGCCAAGTCTGGGCGGGGGGACTTTACAATGAGCAGTTCTTC.

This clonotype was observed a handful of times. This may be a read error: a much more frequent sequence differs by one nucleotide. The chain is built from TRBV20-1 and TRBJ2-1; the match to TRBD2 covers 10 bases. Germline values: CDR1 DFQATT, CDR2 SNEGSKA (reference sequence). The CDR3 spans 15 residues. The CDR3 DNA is TGCTGTGCTAGCGACCCTAGCGGGAGAGGGGATGAGCAGTTCTTC. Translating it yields CCASDPSGRGDEQFF.

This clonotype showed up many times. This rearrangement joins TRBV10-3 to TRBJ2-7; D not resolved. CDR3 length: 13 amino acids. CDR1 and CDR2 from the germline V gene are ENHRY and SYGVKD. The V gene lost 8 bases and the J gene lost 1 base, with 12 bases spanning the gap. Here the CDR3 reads CAIQNRLSYEQYF. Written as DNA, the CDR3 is TGTGCCATCCAGAATCGGTTGTCCTACGAGCAGTACTTC.

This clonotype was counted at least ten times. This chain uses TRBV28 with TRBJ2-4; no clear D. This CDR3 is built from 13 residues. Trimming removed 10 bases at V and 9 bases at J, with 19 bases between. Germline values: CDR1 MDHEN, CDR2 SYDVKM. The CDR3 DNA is TGTGCCACCCTTGGCCCTGGACCGGGCATTCAGTACTTC. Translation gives CATLGPGPGIQYF.

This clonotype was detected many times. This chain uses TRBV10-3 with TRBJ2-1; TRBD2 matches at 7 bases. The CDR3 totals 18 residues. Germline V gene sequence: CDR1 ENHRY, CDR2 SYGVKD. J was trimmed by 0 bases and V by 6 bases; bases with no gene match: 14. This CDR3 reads CAIRKTKTSPSSYNEQFF. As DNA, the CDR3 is TGTGCCATCAGGAAAACCAAGACTAGCCCCAGCTCCTACAATGAGCAGTTCTTC.